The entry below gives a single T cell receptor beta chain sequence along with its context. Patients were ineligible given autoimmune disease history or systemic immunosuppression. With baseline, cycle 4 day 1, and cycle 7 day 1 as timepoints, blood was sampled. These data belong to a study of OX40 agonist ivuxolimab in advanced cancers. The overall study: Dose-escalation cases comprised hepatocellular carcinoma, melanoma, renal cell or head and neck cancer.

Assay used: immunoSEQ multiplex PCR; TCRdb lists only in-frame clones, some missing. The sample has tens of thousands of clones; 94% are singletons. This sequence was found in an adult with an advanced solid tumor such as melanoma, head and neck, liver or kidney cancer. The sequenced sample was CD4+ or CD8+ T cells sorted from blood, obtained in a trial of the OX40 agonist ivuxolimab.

CDR3 loop: CASSFSTYEQYF. As DNA, the CDR3 is TGTGCCAGCAGCTTTTCAACCTACGAGCAGTACTTC. V is TRBV7-2 and J is TRBJ2-7; D uncertain. V was pared by 3 bases and J by 2 bases, with 5 bases between. The CDR3 consists of 12 residues. CDR1 and CDR2 from the germline V gene are SGHTA and FQGNSA.